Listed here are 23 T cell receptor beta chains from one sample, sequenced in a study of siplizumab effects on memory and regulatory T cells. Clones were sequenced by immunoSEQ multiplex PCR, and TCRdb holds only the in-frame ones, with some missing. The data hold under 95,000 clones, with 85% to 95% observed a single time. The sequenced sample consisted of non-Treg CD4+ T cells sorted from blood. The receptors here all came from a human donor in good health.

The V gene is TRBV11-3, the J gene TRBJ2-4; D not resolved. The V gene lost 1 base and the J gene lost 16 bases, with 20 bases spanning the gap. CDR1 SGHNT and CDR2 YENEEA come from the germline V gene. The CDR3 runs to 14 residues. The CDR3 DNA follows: TGTGCCAGCAGCTTAGGACCCCCTGCCAGTCGAACCTACTTC. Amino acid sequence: CASSLGPPASRTYF.

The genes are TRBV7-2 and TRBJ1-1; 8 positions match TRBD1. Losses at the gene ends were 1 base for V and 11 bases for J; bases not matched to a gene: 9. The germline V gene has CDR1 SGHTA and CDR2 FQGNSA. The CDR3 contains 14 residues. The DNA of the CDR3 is TGTGCCAGCAGCTTAGGGCCGGACAGGGTCGTTGCTTTCTTT. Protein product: CASSLGPDRVVAFF. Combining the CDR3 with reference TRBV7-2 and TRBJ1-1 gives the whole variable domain GAGVSQSPSNKVTEKGKDVELRCDPISGHTALYWYRQSLGQGLEFLIYFQGNSAPDKSGLPSDRFSAERTGGSVSTLTIQRTQQEDSAVYLCASSLGPDRVVAFFGQGTRLTVV.

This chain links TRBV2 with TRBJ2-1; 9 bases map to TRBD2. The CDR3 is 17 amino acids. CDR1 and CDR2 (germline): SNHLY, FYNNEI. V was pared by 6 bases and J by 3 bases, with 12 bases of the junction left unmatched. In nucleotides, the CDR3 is TGTGCCAGCAGCCCTAGGGGAGAACTAGCGGGCTACAATGAGCAGTTCTTC. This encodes CASSPRGELAGYNEQFF. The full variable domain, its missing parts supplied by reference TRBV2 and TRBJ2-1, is EPEVTQTPSHQVTQMGQEVILRCVPISNHLYFYWYRQILGQKVEFLVSFYNNEISEKSEIFDDQFSVERPDGSNFTLKIRSTKLEDSAMYFCASSPRGELAGYNEQFFGPGTRLTVL.

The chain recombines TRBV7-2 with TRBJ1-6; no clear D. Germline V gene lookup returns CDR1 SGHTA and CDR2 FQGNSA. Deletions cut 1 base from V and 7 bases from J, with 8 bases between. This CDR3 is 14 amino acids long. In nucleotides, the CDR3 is TGTGCCAGCAGCTTAGTACAACTGAATTCACCCCTCCACTTT. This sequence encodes CASSLVQLNSPLHF.

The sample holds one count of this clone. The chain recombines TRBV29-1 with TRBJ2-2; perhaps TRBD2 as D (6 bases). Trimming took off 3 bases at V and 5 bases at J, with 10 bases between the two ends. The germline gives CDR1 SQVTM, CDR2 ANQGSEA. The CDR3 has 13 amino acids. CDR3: CSVDRAGTGELFF. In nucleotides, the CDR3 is TGCAGCGTTGACAGGGCGGGGACCGGGGAGCTGTTTTTT.

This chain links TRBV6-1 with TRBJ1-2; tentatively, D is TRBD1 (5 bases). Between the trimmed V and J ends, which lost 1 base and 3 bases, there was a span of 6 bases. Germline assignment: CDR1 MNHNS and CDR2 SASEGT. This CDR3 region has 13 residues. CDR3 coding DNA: TGTGCCAGCAGTGAAGTGGGGGACTATGGCTACACCTTC. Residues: CASSEVGDYGYTF.

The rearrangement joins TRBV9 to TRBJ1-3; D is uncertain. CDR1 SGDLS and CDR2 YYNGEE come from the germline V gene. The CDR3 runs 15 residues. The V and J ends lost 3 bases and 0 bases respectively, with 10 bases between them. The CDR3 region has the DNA TGTGCCAGCAGCGCCGCTACTGACTCTGGAAACACCATATATTTT. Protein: CASSAATDSGNTIYF.

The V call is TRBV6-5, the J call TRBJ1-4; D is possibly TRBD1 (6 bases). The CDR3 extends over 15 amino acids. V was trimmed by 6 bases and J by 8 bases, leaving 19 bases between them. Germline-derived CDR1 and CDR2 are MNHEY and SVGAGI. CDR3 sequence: CASRRGGTGEEKLFF. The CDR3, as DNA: TGTGCCAGCAGACGAGGGGGGACTGGGGAGGAAAAACTGTTTTTT.

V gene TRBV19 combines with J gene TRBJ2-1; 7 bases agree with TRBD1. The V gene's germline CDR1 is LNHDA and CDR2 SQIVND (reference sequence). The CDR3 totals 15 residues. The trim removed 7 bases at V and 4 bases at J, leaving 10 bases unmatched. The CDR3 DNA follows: TGTGCCAGTACTTCAAACAGGGGTGGATACAATGAGCAGTTCTTC. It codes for CASTSNRGGYNEQFF.

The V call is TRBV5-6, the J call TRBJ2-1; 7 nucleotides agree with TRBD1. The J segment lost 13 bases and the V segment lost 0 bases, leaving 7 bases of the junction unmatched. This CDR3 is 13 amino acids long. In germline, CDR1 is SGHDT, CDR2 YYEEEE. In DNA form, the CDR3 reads TGTGCCAGCAGCTTGGTTAAGGGGGCCACCCAGTTCTTC. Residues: CASSLVKGATQFF. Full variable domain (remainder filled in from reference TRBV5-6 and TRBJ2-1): DAGVTQSPTHLIKTRGQQVTLRCSPKSGHDTVSWYQQALGQGPQFIFQYYEEEERQRGNFPDRFSGHQFPNYSSELNVNALLLGDSALYLCASSLVKGATQFFGPGTRLTVL.

The CDR3 reads CASSPDGPAAFF. In nucleotides, the CDR3 is TGTGCCAGCTCACCCGACGGACCGGCAGCTTTCTTT. The chain is built from TRBV18 and TRBJ1-1; D unresolved. This CDR3 contains 12 residues. CDR1 and CDR2 (germline): KGHSH, LQKENI. Trimming removed 3 bases from V and 10 bases from J, with 12 bases in between.

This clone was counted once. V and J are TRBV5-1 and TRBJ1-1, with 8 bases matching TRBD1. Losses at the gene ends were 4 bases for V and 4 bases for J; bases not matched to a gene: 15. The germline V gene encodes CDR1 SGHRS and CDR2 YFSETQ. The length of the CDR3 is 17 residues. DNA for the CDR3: TGCGCCAGCAGCCCCACCCCTTGGACAGGGACTTTCACTGAAGCTTTCTTT. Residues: CASSPTPWTGTFTEAFF.

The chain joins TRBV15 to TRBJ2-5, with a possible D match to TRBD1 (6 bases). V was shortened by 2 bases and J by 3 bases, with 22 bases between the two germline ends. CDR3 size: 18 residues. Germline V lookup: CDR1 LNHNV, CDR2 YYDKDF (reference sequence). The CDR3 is CATSRSFQDSSEKETQYF. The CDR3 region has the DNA TGTGCCACCAGCAGATCGTTCCAGGACAGCTCCGAGAAAGAGACCCAGTACTTC.

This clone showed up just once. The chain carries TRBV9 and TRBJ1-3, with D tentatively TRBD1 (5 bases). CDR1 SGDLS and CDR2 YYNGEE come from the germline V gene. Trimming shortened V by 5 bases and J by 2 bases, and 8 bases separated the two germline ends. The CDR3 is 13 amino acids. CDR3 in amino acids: CASRLGAGNTIYF. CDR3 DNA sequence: TGTGCCAGCAGGTTGGGGGCTGGAAACACCATATATTTT.

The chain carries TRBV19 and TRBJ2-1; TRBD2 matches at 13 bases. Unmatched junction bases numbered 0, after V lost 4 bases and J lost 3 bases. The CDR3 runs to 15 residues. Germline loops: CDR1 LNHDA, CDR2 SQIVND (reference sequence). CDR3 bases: TGTGCCAGTAGTAGGACTAGCGGGAGCTACAATGAGCAGTTCTTC. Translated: CASSRTSGSYNEQFF. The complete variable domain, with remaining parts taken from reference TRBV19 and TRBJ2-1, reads DGGITQSPKYLFRKEGQNVTLSCEQNLNHDAMYWYRQDPGQGLRLIYYSQIVNDFQKGDIAEGYSVSREKKESFPLTVTSAQKNPTAFYLCASSRTSGSYNEQFFGPGTRLTVL.

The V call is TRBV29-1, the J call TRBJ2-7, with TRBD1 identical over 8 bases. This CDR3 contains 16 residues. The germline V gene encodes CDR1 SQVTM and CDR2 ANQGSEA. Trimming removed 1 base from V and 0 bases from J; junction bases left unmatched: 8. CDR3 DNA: TGCAGCGTTGAAGGCTTCGGGACAGGCCGCTCCTACGAGCAGTACTTC. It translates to CSVEGFGTGRSYEQYF.

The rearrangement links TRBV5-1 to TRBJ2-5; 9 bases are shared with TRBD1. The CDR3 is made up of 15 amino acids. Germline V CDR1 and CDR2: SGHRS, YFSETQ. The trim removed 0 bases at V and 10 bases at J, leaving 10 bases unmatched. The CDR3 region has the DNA TGCGCCAGCAGCTTGGCCAGCGTACAGGGGGCGATCCAGTACTTC. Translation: CASSLASVQGAIQYF.

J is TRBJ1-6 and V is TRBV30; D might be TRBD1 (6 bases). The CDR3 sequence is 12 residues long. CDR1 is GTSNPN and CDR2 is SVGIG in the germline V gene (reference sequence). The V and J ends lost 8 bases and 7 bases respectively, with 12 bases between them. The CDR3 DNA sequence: TGTGCCCTAGGACAGCGAAATTCACCCCTCCACTTT. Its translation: CALGQRNSPLHF.

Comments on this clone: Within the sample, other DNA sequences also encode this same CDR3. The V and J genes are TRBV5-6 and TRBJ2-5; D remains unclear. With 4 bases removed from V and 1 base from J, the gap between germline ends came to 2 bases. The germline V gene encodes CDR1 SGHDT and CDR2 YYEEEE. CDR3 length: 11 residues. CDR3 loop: CASSLQETQYF. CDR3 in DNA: TGTGCCAGCAGCCTCCAAGAGACCCAGTACTTC.

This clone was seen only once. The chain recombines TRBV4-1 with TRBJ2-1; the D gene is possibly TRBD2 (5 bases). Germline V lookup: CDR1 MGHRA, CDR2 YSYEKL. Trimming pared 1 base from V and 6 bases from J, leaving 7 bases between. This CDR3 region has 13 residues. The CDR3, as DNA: TGCGCCAGCAGCCAAGTGCTAGCCAATGAGCAGTTCTTC. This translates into CASSQVLANEQFF.

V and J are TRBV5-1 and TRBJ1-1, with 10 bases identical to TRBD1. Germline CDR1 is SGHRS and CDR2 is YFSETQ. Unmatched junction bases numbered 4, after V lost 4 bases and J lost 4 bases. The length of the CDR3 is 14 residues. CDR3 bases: TGCGCCAGCAGCGGACAGGGGGTAGGCACTGAAGCTTTCTTT. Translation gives CASSGQGVGTEAFF.

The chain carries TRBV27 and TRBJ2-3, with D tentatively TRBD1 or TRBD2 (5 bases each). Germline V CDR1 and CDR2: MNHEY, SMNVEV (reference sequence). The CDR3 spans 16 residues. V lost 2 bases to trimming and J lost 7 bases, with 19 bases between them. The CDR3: CASSLEGLGPMNTQYF. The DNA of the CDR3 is TGTGCCAGCAGTTTAGAAGGGCTGGGACCAATGAATACGCAGTATTTT.

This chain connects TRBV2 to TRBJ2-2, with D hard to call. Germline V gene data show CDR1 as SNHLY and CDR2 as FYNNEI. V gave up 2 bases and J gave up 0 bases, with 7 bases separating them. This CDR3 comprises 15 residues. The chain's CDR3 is CASSERGANTGELFF. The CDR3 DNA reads TGTGCCAGCAGTGAAAGAGGAGCGAACACCGGGGAGCTGTTTTTT.